Following are 27 T cell receptor beta chains from one sample sequenced in a study of cytomegalovirus exposure and HLA in healthy donors. Here immunoSEQ multiplex PCR was the method, and the copy in TCRdb shows in-frame clones only, minus some. This table holds about 140,000 clones, 87% found once. Material: PBMCs. These receptors all stem from a man aged 18 to 30 in good health and CMV-seropositive.

The V gene is TRBV5-1, the J gene TRBJ2-1; 12 positions agree with TRBD2. Losses at the gene ends were 7 bases for V and 7 bases for J; bases not matched to a gene: 3. The germline gives CDR1 SGHRS, CDR2 YFSETQ. The CDR3 sequence is 13 residues long. CDR3 amino acids: CASRTSGENEQFF. The CDR3 coding sequence is TGCGCCAGCCGGACTAGCGGGGAAAATGAGCAGTTCTTC.

V is TRBV6-5 and J is TRBJ2-3, with 8 positions matching TRBD1. Germline V gene lookup returns CDR1 MNHEY and CDR2 SVGAGI. Trimming at V came to 1 base and at J to 5 bases, leaving 5 bases not matched to a gene. The CDR3 loop spans 15 amino acids. The CDR3: CASSYYRGDEDTQYF. The CDR3 DNA sequence: TGTGCCAGCAGTTACTACAGGGGGGACGAAGATACGCAGTATTTT.

The chain uses TRBV2 and TRBJ2-2, with 8 bases aligning to TRBD1. The germline V gene encodes CDR1 SNHLY and CDR2 FYNNEI. The V and J ends lost 7 bases and 1 base, in that order; junction bases with no gene match: 5. CDR3 size: 15 residues. The CDR3, as DNA: TGTGCCAGCACAGGGGGCGCTTGGAACACCGGGGAGCTGTTTTTT. Translated, it gives CASTGGAWNTGELFF.

The chain links TRBV7-2 to TRBJ1-4; D might be TRBD1 (6 bases). CDR3 length: 15 residues. The V and J ends lost 1 base and 7 bases respectively, with 13 bases between them. CDR1 SGHTA and CDR2 FQGNSA come from the germline V gene. The CDR3 is CASSLVGRDTEKLFF. The CDR3 bases are TGTGCCAGCAGCTTAGTGGGCAGGGACACTGAAAAACTGTTTTTT.

V is TRBV28 and J is TRBJ1-6; 10 bases map to TRBD1. V lost 10 bases, J lost 9 bases, and 9 bases stayed unmatched. From germline, CDR1 is MDHEN and CDR2 SYDVKM. The CDR3 is made up of 14 amino acids. CDR3 in amino acids: CATCLTGGRSPLHF. In DNA, the CDR3 is TGTGCCACTTGTCTGACAGGGGGCCGTTCACCCCTCCACTTT.

The V gene is TRBV18, the J gene TRBJ1-2; D unclear. Trimming pared 0 bases from V and 7 bases from J, leaving 18 bases between. Germline CDR1 and CDR2: KGHSH and LQKENI. The CDR3 runs to 16 residues. For the CDR3, the DNA is TGTGCCAGCTCACCACCTGAGACCGGAGTTGGAGTTGGCTACACCTTC. Translated: CASSPPETGVGVGYTF.

V usage is TRBV27 and J usage is TRBJ2-1; TRBD2 aligns across 10 bases. V lost 4 bases to trimming and J lost 7 bases; unmatched junction nucleotides: 19. Germline loops: CDR1 MNHEY, CDR2 SMNVEV (reference sequence). The CDR3 totals 19 residues. The CDR3: CASSSLHVLAGVVENEQFF. DNA of the CDR3: TGTGCCAGCAGTTCCCTCCATGTTCTAGCGGGAGTGGTTGAGAATGAGCAGTTCTTC.

The chain combines TRBV5-1 with TRBJ2-2; 7 positions match TRBD2. Germline V CDR1 and CDR2: SGHRS, YFSETQ. V shed 3 bases and J 4 bases; nucleotides not matched to a gene: 12. The CDR3 has 17 amino acids. CDR3 nucleotides: TGCGCCAGCAGCTCCGGGACCTACTCGGGGGGCACCGGGGAGCTGTTTTTT. This translates into CASSSGTYSGGTGELFF.

The J gene is TRBJ1-2, the V gene TRBV7-9, with D possibly being TRBD1 (6 bases). V was shortened by 1 base and J by 4 bases, with 13 bases between the two germline ends. CDR3 size: 15 residues. Germline V gene data show CDR1 as SEHNR and CDR2 as FQNEAQ (reference sequence). The CDR3 protein is CASSLGRTGTYGYTF. In nucleotides, the CDR3 is TGTGCCAGCAGCTTAGGTCGCACAGGGACCTATGGCTACACCTTC.

This chain joins TRBV5-1 and TRBJ1-1, with TRBD1 as a possible D gene (6 bases). The CDR3 runs to 13 residues. The germline V gene encodes CDR1 SGHRS and CDR2 YFSETQ. V gave up 4 bases and J gave up 4 bases, with 11 bases separating them. The DNA for the CDR3 is TGCGCCAGCAGCATTGGACAGATCACTGAAGCTTTCTTT. Translated: CASSIGQITEAFF.

The V gene is TRBV15, the J gene TRBJ1-5; 9 bases are a match to TRBD1. Germline V CDR1 and CDR2: LNHNV, YYDKDF (reference sequence). This CDR3 has 17 amino acids. The junction had 10 bases not matched to a gene; V was cut back by 6 bases and J by 1 base. The CDR3 protein is CATRSTGGGRSNQPQHF. Here the CDR3 DNA reads TGTGCCACCAGATCAACAGGGGGCGGACGGAGCAATCAGCCCCAGCATTTT.

The V and J genes are TRBV19 and TRBJ1-5, with 9 bases fitting TRBD1. Losses at the gene ends were 5 bases for V and 7 bases for J; bases not matched to a gene: 6. This CDR3 region has 14 residues. The germline CDR1 and CDR2 sequences are LNHDA and SQIVND (reference sequence). CDR3 nucleotides: TGTGCCAGTAGTCGCCGGGACAGGGAGCAGCCCCAGCATTTT. Translating it yields CASSRRDREQPQHF.

This chain's CDR3 is CASSQAGANVLTF. Here the CDR3 DNA reads TGTGCCAGCAGCCAAGCCGGGGCCAACGTCCTGACTTTC. The genes are TRBV6-6 and TRBJ2-6; D gene uncertain. Trimming removed 6 bases from V and 4 bases from J, with 7 bases in between. Germline-derived CDR1 and CDR2 are MNHNY and SVGAGI (reference sequence). The CDR3 loop spans 13 amino acids.

In its sample, this clone was seen once. J is TRBJ2-7 and V is TRBV7-9; 7 bases map to TRBD1. V trimming: 7 bases; J trimming: 5 bases; junction bases outside the gene matches: 11. CDR3 length: 14 residues. CDR1 is SEHNR, CDR2 FQNEAQ, per germline (reference sequence). The CDR3 sequence: CASTNQQGSHEQYF. CDR3 bases: TGTGCCAGCACGAACCAACAGGGGTCCCACGAGCAGTACTTC.

The chain joins TRBV28 to TRBJ1-3; a possible D gene is TRBD1 (5 bases). Germline assignment: CDR1 MDHEN and CDR2 SYDVKM. With 3 bases removed from V and 0 bases from J, the gap between germline ends came to 12 bases. This CDR3 comprises 16 residues. The CDR3 bases are TGTGCCAGCAGTTTGCCAGGGTCCTACTCTGGAAACACCATATATTTT. As protein: CASSLPGSYSGNTIYF.

The V and J genes are TRBV6-5 and TRBJ1-4, with D unclear. Germline lookup yields CDR1 MNHEY and CDR2 SVGAGI. The length of the CDR3 is 12 residues. Trimming removed 6 bases at V and 8 bases at J, with 10 bases between. The CDR3 here is CASRHLEEKLFF. DNA for the CDR3: TGTGCCAGCAGGCACCTGGAGGAAAAACTGTTTTTT.

This rearrangement joins TRBV5-1 to TRBJ1-3, with 7 bases identical to TRBD1. The trim removed 4 bases at V and 4 bases at J, leaving 8 bases unmatched. CDR1 is SGHRS, CDR2 YFSETQ, per germline. This CDR3 is built from 15 residues. CDR3 region: CASSPGQVSGNTIYF. The CDR3 DNA reads TGCGCCAGCAGCCCAGGACAGGTATCGGGAAACACCATATATTTT.

The chain joins TRBV12-5 to TRBJ1-1; unclear D gene. The CDR3 covers 14 residues. CDR1 and CDR2 from the germline V gene are LGHNT and FRNRAP. V was trimmed by 1 base and J by 3 bases, leaving 9 bases between them. The CDR3, as DNA: TGTGCTAGTGGTTTGGGCCCTCGGGACACTGAAGCTTTCTTT. Its translation: CASGLGPRDTEAFF.

Here the CDR3 reads CASSLVSTGTGELFF. DNA of the CDR3: TGTGCCAGCAGCTTAGTTTCTACAGGCACCGGGGAGCTGTTTTTT. V gene TRBV7-2 combines with J gene TRBJ2-2; D is possibly TRBD1 (5 bases). CDR3 length equals 15 residues. Germline assignment: CDR1 SGHTA and CDR2 FQGNSA. V was clipped by 1 base and J by 4 bases, with 10 bases between them.

The CDR3 coding sequence is TGTGCCACCAGCAGAGATCCCGCCCTCACAGGGGGAAGGGGAAACACCATATATTTT. Protein product: CATSRDPALTGGRGNTIYF. The J gene is TRBJ1-3, the V gene TRBV15; TRBD1 agrees at 8 bases. Germline CDR1 reads LNHNV; CDR2 reads YYDKDF (reference sequence). The CDR3 runs 19 residues. Trimming cost V 0 bases and J 4 bases; bases outside gene matches: 14.

The rearrangement uses TRBV30 and TRBJ2-7, with 8 positions matching TRBD1. Germline assignment: CDR1 GTSNPN and CDR2 SVGIG (reference sequence). There are 14 residues in the CDR3. Trimming cost V 2 bases and J 2 bases; bases outside gene matches: 5. The CDR3 region is CAWSTGTGTYEQYF. The CDR3 DNA reads as TGTGCCTGGAGTACCGGGACAGGCACCTACGAGCAGTACTTC.

The chain uses TRBV11-3 and TRBJ2-7; 10 nucleotides align to TRBD2. The J segment lost 5 bases and the V segment lost 0 bases, leaving 7 bases of the junction unmatched. The CDR3 has 16 amino acids. Per germline, CDR1 SGHNT and CDR2 YENEEA. The CDR3 here is CASSLDQAGGPHEQYF. The CDR3 DNA follows: TGTGCCAGCAGCTTAGATCAAGCGGGAGGGCCCCACGAGCAGTACTTC.

The CDR3 DNA follows: TGTGCCAGCAGTGTTAGCGGGGTAGAGCAGTTCTTC. It is translated as CASSVSGVEQFF. The genes are TRBV2 and TRBJ2-1; 8 bases match TRBD2. Germline trimming cut 4 bases from V and 10 bases from J; bases unmatched to any gene: 3. CDR1 SNHLY and CDR2 FYNNEI come from the germline V gene. The CDR3 is 12 residues long.

A few counts support this clone. The chain links TRBV5-4 to TRBJ1-1; no clear D gene. The CDR3 has 13 amino acids. Germline V gives CDR1 SGHNT, CDR2 YYREEE (reference sequence). The V end lost 4 bases, the J end lost 3 bases, and 10 bases lay between the germline ends. CDR3 sequence reads: CASSPRRDTEAFF. DNA of the CDR3: TGTGCCAGCAGCCCTCGCCGAGACACTGAAGCTTTCTTT.

The chain is built from TRBV10-2 and TRBJ2-1; 8 nucleotides align to TRBD2. The CDR3 length is 11 residues. The V gene end was trimmed by 8 bases and the J gene end by 7 bases; junction bases not matched to a gene: 1. The V gene's germline CDR1 is WSHSY and CDR2 SAAADI. CDR3 in amino acids: CASASGNEQFF. CDR3 nucleotide sequence: TGCGCCAGCGCTAGCGGGAATGAGCAGTTCTTC.

This clone was recorded once. The chain carries TRBV5-4 and TRBJ2-7; D possibly corresponds to TRBD2 (5 bases). V dropped 2 bases and J dropped 3 bases, with 9 bases sitting between them. Germline CDR1 is SGHNT and CDR2 is YYREEE (reference sequence). There are 13 residues in the CDR3. This CDR3 reads CASSLTGNYEQYF. The CDR3 region has the DNA TGTGCCAGCAGCTTAACGGGGAACTACGAGCAGTACTTC.

The V call is TRBV30, the J call TRBJ2-2, with D maybe TRBD1 (6 bases). Germline CDR1 GTSNPN, CDR2 SVGIG (reference sequence). This CDR3 comprises 15 residues. Trimming cost V 0 bases and J 3 bases, with 11 bases left between them. DNA for the CDR3: TGTGCCTGGAGTGTACCCAGGGGCTACACCGGGGAGCTGTTTTTT. It specifies CAWSVPRGYTGELFF.